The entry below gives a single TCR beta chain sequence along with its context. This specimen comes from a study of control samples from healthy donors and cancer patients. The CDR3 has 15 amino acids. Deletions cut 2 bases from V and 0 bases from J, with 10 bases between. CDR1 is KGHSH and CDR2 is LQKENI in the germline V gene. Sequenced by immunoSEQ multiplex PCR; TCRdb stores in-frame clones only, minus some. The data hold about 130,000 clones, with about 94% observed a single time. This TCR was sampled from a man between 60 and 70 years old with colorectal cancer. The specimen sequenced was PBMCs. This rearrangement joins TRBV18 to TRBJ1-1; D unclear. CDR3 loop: CASSPNRAMNTEAFF. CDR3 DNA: TGTGCCAGCTCACCAAATAGAGCGATGAACACTGAAGCTTTCTTT. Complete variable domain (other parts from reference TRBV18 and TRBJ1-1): NAGVMQNPRHLVRRRGQEARLRCSPMKGHSHVYWYRQLPEEGLKFMVYLQKENIIDESGMPKERFSAEFPKEGPSILRIQQVVRGDSAAYFCASSPNRAMNTEAFFGQGTRLTVV.